Listed below are T cell receptor beta chains from one sample, sequenced in a study of blood T cell repertoires in COVID-19. Assay used: immunoSEQ multiplex PCR; TCRdb lists only in-frame clones, some missing. The sample shows 110,000 or so clones, about 85% of them seen only once. Material: peripheral blood. The receptors were gathered from a woman aged 55 to 70 with COVID-19, enrolled during active disease. Both conserved end residues are part of each CDR3. The D gene is left open where the match is weak. Clone size, where shown, is once, few, many, or a class for clones that have expanded.

j_call	clone_size	v_call	d_call	cdr3_nt	cdr3_aa
TRBJ1-2	.	TRBV12-3/TRBV12-4	.	TGTGCCAGCAGTGACAGCGATAACTATGGCTACACCTTC	CASSDSDNYGYTF
TRBJ2-3	.	TRBV2	.	TGTGCCAGCAGGGTAGGGGATTACACAGATACGCAGTATTTT	CASRVGDYTDTQYF
TRBJ2-3	.	TRBV27	.	TGTGCCAGCACCCCCATCCCCTCAGAAAGCACAGATACGCAGTATTTT	CASTPIPSESTDTQYF
TRBJ1-1	.	TRBV11-2	TRBD1	TGTGCCAGCAGCTTAACAGGGGGCCGGAACACTGAAGCTTTCTTT	CASSLTGGRNTEAFF
TRBJ2-1	.	TRBV2	.	TGTGCCAGCAGCCTGGGGCAGGTCGTTTACAATGAGCAGTTCTTC	CASSLGQVVYNEQFF
TRBJ2-1	.	TRBV11-3	.	TGTGCCAGCAGCTTAGATCGGGGAAGAGACAATGAGCAGTTCTTC	CASSLDRGRDNEQFF
TRBJ1-1	.	TRBV19	TRBD1	TGTGCCAGTAGTTCCCAGGGGGCCGCGGCCACTGAAGCTTTCTTT	CASSSQGAAATEAFF
TRBJ1-2	.	TRBV4-3	.	TGCGCCAGCAGCCAAGATGCAGGGAACTATGGCTACACCTTC	CASSQDAGNYGYTF
TRBJ2-7	.	TRBV14	.	TGTGCCAGCAGCCAAGTCGGAGGGGGCATCAACTACGAGCAGTACTTC	CASSQVGGGINYEQYF
TRBJ1-1	.	TRBV19	TRBD1	TGTGCCAGTAGGCCCCGGGACAGGGGGGAACTGAACACTGAAGCTTTCTTT	CASRPRDRGELNTEAFF
TRBJ1-1	.	TRBV7-8	TRBD1	TGTGCCAGCAGCTACGGACAGGGGGACACTGAAGCTTTCTTT	CASSYGQGDTEAFF
TRBJ2-1	.	TRBV7-3	.	TGTGCCAGCAGCTTAAATTCGGGTCTTTACAATGAGCAGTTCTTC	CASSLNSGLYNEQFF
TRBJ1-5	few	TRBV3-1/TRBV3-2	.	TGTGCCAGCAGCCAAGGCCAGGGGCAGCCCCAGCATTTT	CASSQGQGQPQHF
TRBJ2-7	.	TRBV20-1	TRBD1	TGCAGTGCCAGTAGAGGGACAGGGTTCACCTACGAGCAGTACTTC	CSASRGTGFTYEQYF
TRBJ2-7	.	TRBV12-3/TRBV12-4	.	TGTGCCAGCAGTTATGAGACATACTACGAGCAGTACTTC	CASSYETYYEQYF
TRBJ1-2	.	TRBV30	.	TGTGCCGCAATGACAGTTTCTGGCTACACCTTC	CAAMTVSGYTF
TRBJ1-2	.	TRBV10-3	TRBD1	TGTGCCATCAGTGAGTCCGTGCTACAGGGGTTCTATGGCTACACCTTC	CAISESVLQGFYGYTF
TRBJ1-4	.	TRBV2	.	TGTGCCAGCAGACTAGGAAAACTGTTTTTT	CASRLGKLFF
TRBJ2-1	.	TRBV6-4	.	TGTGCCAGCAGTGAGCAGTCCTACAATGAGCAGTTCTTC	CASSEQSYNEQFF
TRBJ1-2	.	TRBV19	TRBD1	TGTGCCAGTAGTGCCTACGCCCGGACAGGGCCCACCTATGGCTACACCTTC	CASSAYARTGPTYGYTF
TRBJ2-2	.	TRBV7-2	.	TGTGCCAGCAGCCAGGGGCGAACCGGGGAGCTGTTTTTT	CASSQGRTGELFF
TRBJ1-4	.	TRBV6-1	.	TGTGCCAGCAGTGACCCTAGGGACACGGGGAATAATGAAAAACTGTTTTTT	CASSDPRDTGNNEKLFF
TRBJ2-5	.	TRBV6-4	TRBD2	TGTGCCACCACCGACCCGGGACTAGCGGGCCTATTAGAGACCCAGTACTTC	CATTDPGLAGLLETQYF
TRBJ2-2	.	TRBV7-3	TRBD1	TGTGCCAGCAGCTTATGGGGACAGGGGCCTGCCGGGGAGCTGTTTTTT	CASSLWGQGPAGELFF
TRBJ1-3	.	TRBV7-9	.	TGTGCCTTAGGTGGAGGACGACGGGCTGGAAACACCATATATTTT	CALGGGRRAGNTIYF
TRBJ1-2	.	TRBV5-1	.	TGCGCCAGCAGCCCCGCGGCAGGGAACTATGGCTACACCTTC	CASSPAAGNYGYTF
TRBJ1-1	.	TRBV5-1	TRBD1	TGCGCCAGCAGACCCCGGACAGGGAGTAACACTGAAGCTTTCTTT	CASRPRTGSNTEAFF
TRBJ1-1	.	TRBV5-1	TRBD1	TGCGCCAGCAGCTCGTCATTGACAGGGGGCACTGAAGCTTTCTTT	CASSSSLTGGTEAFF
TRBJ2-2	.	TRBV6-1	TRBD2	TGTGCCAGCAGTGAAAGCTCCCCCGGACTAGCGGGGGCCAAAGGGGAGCTGTTTTTT	CASSESSPGLAGAKGELFF
TRBJ2-7	.	TRBV9	.	TGTGCCAGCAGCCCAATGAGCTCCTACGAGCAGTACTTC	CASSPMSSYEQYF
TRBJ2-5	.	TRBV5-1	.	TGCGCCAGCAGCTTGGTAGGAAACAGGGACAAGACCCAGTACTTC	CASSLVGNRDKTQYF
TRBJ2-1	.	TRBV7-6	TRBD1	TGTGCCAGCAGCCCCACCGGGACAGGGCCCTACAATGAGCAGTTCTTC	CASSPTGTGPYNEQFF
TRBJ1-1	.	TRBV6-4	.	TGTGCCAGCAGTGACTCGGGGGGACGGGGGTTCTTT	CASSDSGGRGFF
TRBJ2-7	.	TRBV7-2	TRBD2	TGTGCCAGCAGCTTGGGCGGGGGGGGATCCTACGAGCAGTACTTC	CASSLGGGGSYEQYF
TRBJ2-1	.	TRBV6-6	.	TGTGCCAGCAGTACTACCTTAGCTGAGCAGTTCTTC	CASSTTLAEQFF
TRBJ1-1	.	TRBV7-9	.	TGTGCCAGCAGCTGGGACACGAACACTGAAGCTTTCTTT	CASSWDTNTEAFF
TRBJ2-7	.	TRBV15	TRBD2	TGTGCCACCAGCAGAGAAGCGGGATTCAGCTCCTACGAGCAGTACTTC	CATSREAGFSSYEQYF
TRBJ1-6	.	TRBV5-1	.	TGCGCCAGCAGCCTGACTAAGGACCCTACTTATAATTCACCCCTCCACTTT	CASSLTKDPTYNSPLHF
TRBJ1-6	few	TRBV27	TRBD1	TGTGCCAGCAGCCCGACAGGGAGAGATTCACCCCTCCACTTT	CASSPTGRDSPLHF
TRBJ1-3	.	TRBV7-2	TRBD1	TGTGCCAGCAGGGGGGACAGTCTCTCTGGAAACACCATATATTTT	CASRGDSLSGNTIYF
TRBJ2-2	.	TRBV6-5	.	TGTGCCAGCAGTTCTGAGACCGGGGAGCTGTTTTTT	CASSSETGELFF
TRBJ2-7	.	TRBV19	TRBD2	TGTGCCAGTAGTATCGGGACTAGCATTTCCTACGAGCAGTACTTC	CASSIGTSISYEQYF
TRBJ1-2	.	TRBV5-5	.	TGTGCCAGCAGCTTCGAGGGCTACTATGGCTACACCTTC	CASSFEGYYGYTF
TRBJ1-1	once	TRBV7-8	TRBD1	TGTGCCAGCAGCTTCCGGACAGGGGACACTGAAGCTTTCTTT	CASSFRTGDTEAFF
TRBJ1-3	once	TRBV4-1	.	TGCGCCAGCAGCCAAGACAGGGGACCTGGAAACACCATATATTTT	CASSQDRGPGNTIYF
TRBJ2-2	.	TRBV14	.	TGTGCCAGCAGCCGAAACAGGGTGACCGGGGAGCTGTTTTTT	CASSRNRVTGELFF
TRBJ2-2	.	TRBV6-5	.	TGTGCCAGCAGACCAGGGGTCACCGGGGAGCTGTTTTTT	CASRPGVTGELFF
TRBJ2-4	.	TRBV28	TRBD2	TGTGCCAGCAGTTTAAGGACTAGCGACAAAAACATTCAGTACTTC	CASSLRTSDKNIQYF
TRBJ1-5	.	TRBV7-2	.	TGTGCCAGCAGCTTAATGCAGGGAGGAGGTAGCAATCAGCCCCAGCATTTT	CASSLMQGGGSNQPQHF
TRBJ2-3	.	TRBV4-2	TRBD2	TGTGCCAGCAGCCAAGACTCCGCAGCGGGGGGCGCCTACGGAGCAGATACGCAGTATTTT	CASSQDSAAGGAYGADTQYF